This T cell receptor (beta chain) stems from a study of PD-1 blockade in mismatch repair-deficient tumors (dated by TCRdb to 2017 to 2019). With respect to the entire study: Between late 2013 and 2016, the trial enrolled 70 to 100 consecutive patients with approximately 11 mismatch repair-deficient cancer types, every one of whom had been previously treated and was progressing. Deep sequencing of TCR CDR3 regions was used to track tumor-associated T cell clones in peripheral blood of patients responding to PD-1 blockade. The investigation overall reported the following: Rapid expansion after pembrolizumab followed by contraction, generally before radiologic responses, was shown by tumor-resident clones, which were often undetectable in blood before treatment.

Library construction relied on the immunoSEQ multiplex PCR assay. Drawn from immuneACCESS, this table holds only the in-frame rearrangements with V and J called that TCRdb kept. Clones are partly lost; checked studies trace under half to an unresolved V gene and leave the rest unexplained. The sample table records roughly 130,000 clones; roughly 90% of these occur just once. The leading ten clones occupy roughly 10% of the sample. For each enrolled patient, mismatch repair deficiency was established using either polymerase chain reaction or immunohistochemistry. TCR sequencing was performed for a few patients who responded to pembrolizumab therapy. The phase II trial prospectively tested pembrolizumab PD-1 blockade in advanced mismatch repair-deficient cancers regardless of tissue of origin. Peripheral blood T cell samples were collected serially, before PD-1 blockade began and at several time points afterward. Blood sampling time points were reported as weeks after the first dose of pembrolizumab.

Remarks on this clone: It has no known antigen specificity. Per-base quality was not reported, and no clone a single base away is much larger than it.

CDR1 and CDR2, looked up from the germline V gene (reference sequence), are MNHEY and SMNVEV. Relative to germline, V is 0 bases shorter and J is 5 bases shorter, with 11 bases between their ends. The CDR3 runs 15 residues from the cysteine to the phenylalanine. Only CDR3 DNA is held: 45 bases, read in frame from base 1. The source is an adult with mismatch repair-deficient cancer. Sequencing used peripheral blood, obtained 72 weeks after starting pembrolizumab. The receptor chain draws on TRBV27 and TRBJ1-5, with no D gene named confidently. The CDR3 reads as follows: CASSLSYNPHQPQHF. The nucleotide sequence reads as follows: TGTGCCAGCAGTTTATCATATAACCCCCATCAGCCCCAGCATTTT.